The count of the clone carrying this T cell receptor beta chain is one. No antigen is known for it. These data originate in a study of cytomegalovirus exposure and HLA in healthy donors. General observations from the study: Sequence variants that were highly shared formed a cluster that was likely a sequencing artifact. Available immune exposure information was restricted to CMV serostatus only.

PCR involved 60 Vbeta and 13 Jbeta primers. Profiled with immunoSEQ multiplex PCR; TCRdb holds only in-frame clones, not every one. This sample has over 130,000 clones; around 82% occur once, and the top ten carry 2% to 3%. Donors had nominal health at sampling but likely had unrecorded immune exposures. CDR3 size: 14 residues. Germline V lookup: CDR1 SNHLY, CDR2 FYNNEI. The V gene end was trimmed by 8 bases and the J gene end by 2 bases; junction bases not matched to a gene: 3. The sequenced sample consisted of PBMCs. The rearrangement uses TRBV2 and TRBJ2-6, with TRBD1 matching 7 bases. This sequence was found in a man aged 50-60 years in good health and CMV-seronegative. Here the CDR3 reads CASLDRAGANVLTF. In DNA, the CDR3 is TGTGCCAGCCTAGACAGGGCTGGGGCCAACGTCCTGACTTTC.